This T cell receptor beta chain was identified during a study of monozygotic twins with inflammatory bowel disease. Study-wide points: Added variability in patient repertoires may stem from differing immunosuppressive treatments. Perhaps reflecting limited power, concordant and discordant twins did not differ in repertoire similarity.

Of note for this clonotype: What it binds is unknown.

Incorporation of UMIs carrying a 6-nucleotide sample barcode was performed by template switching. TCRdb reworked the 5' RACE reads into one entry per CDR3 protein, no DNA. The sample totals 350,000 to 400,000 distinct CDR3 sequences; its top ten clones hold just over 2.5%. Germline CDR1 and CDR2: SGHVS and FNYEAQ. CDR3 length: 17 amino acids. Sequenced sample: blood. The source is a human donor with ulcerative colitis or Crohn's disease, or a healthy co-twin of an affected twin (not recorded which). The genes are TRBV7-6 and TRBJ2-3; TCRdb reports TRBD2, a call that lacks DNA to check it against. The CDR3 reads CASSPRTSGGYVDTQYF.